This T cell receptor beta chain was identified in a study of cytomegalovirus exposure and HLA in healthy donors. This CDR3 spans 14 amino acids. V gave up 4 bases and J gave up 0 bases, with 7 bases separating them. Germline CDR1 and CDR2: SGHNT and YENEEA. This clone occurred a few times. The PCR employed 60 Vbeta primers together with 13 Jbeta primers. The repertoire was sequenced with immunoSEQ multiplex PCR; TCRdb's copy has only in-frame clones and lacks some. Of about 140,000 clones listed, around 84% are singletons. The sample taken for sequencing was PBMCs. The chain links TRBV11-3 to TRBJ2-1, with D hard to call. The receptor was derived from a man in his fifties or sixties in good health and CMV-seronegative. CDR3 sequence reads: CASSWSYSYNEQFF. The CDR3, as DNA: TGTGCCAGCAGCTGGAGTTACTCCTACAATGAGCAGTTCTTC.